The entry that follows covers one TCR beta chain sequence. This specimen belongs to a study of blood T cell repertoires in COVID-19. About the research overall: Acute-phase and convalescent COVID-19 samples originated in the United States, Italy and Spain.

Profiling relied on immunoSEQ multiplex PCR, and the TCRdb table lists in-frame clones only, not all of them. The table includes about 110,000 clones, about two thirds detected once. V trimming: 4 bases; J trimming: 4 bases; junction bases outside the gene matches: 6. The CDR3 is 14 residues long. Germline assignment: CDR1 SGDLS and CDR2 YYNGEE. The source of this sequence is a human donor with acute or convalescent COVID-19. The donor label of this sample is uncertain. The genes are TRBV9 and TRBJ2-5, with 8 bases matching TRBD2. The sequenced sample consisted of peripheral blood. Here the CDR3 reads CASSLPGGGETQYF. CDR3 DNA: TGTGCCAGCAGCCTCCCGGGAGGGGGAGAGACCCAGTACTTC. Full variable domain (rest looked up from reference TRBV9 and TRBJ2-5): DSGVTQTPKHLITATGQRVTLRCSPRSGDLSVYWYQQSLDQGLQFLIQYYNGEERAKGNILERFSAQQFPDLHSELNLSSLELGDSALYFCASSLPGGGETQYFGPGTRLLVL.